The subject of this entry is one T cell receptor (beta chain). Its specificity is not known. The record originates from a study of STAT5B mutations in CD4+ large granular lymphocyte leukemia. Whole-study results and caveats: TRBV06-family usage was enriched in top patient clones (8/27) versus controls (2/35). Data were not HLA-matched across samples.

Study processing details: The detection floor for productive clonotype frequency was 2.59 x 10-5. Sequencing was performed with immunoSEQ multiplex PCR; in TCRdb, only in-frame clones are kept and a portion is missing. V, J and clone size are taken as reported in that table, and D and trimming were inferred from the DNA itself. The sample shows more than 30,000 clones, roughly 91% of them seen only once. The length of the CDR3 is 17 residues. Per germline, CDR1 LNHDA and CDR2 SQIVND (reference sequence). Trimming cost V 3 bases and J 0 bases, with 14 bases left between them. Healthy controls were blood donor buffy coats.

This chain connects TRBV19 to TRBJ2-2; the D is unclear. The sample comprised CD4+ T cells from blood buffy coats. The TCR comes from a human donor in good health. In nucleotides, the CDR3 is TGTGCCAGTAGTATTCTGAGGCAGGCCACGAACACCGGGGAGCTGTTTTTT. Encoded protein: CASSILRQATNTGELFF.